These T cell receptor beta chains were read from a single sample in a study of blood T cell repertoires in COVID-19. Produced via immunoSEQ multiplex PCR; TCRdb's table is partial and in-frame only. The repertoire holds approximately 210,000 clones, roughly 90% seen once, with around 6.6% in the top ten. The specimen was peripheral blood. The source of these receptors is a woman aged 40 to 50 who had recovered from COVID-19. Each CDR3 is given with its conserved first and last residue. Each record gives: J gene, D gene, V gene, clone size, CDR3 protein, CDR3 DNA. D genes are given only for firm matches. Size is omitted from some rows. Given values are once, few, many or a class for expanded clones.

TRBJ2-5 TRBD2 TRBV27 - CASSSGTSGRETQYF TGTGCCAGCAGTTCCGGGACTAGCGGGAGAGAGACCCAGTACTTC
TRBJ1-2 TRBD1 TRBV27 - CASSSASGTGFSSRRYTF TGTGCCAGCAGTTCGGCATCCGGGACAGGGTTTTCATCCCGTCGCTACACCTTC
TRBJ1-6 - TRBV6-5 few CASSYQEDWNSPLHF TGTGCCAGCAGTTACCAGGAGGATTGGAATTCACCCCTCCACTTT
TRBJ2-2 - TRBV4-1 - CASSQGDWNTGELFF TGCGCCAGCAGCCAAGGTGACTGGAACACCGGGGAGCTGTTTTTT
TRBJ2-1 TRBD1 TRBV7-7 - CASSPGTGRVGRGNEQFF TGTGCCAGCAGCCCAGGGACAGGGAGGGTAGGAAGAGGCAATGAGCAGTTCTTC
TRBJ2-6 TRBD1 TRBV19 - CASTGQAISGANVLTF TGTGCCAGTACCGGACAGGCGATCTCTGGGGCCAACGTCCTGACTTTC
TRBJ1-2 - TRBV3-1/TRBV3-2 few CASSQDGGEYGYTF TGTGCCAGCAGCCAAGATGGGGGGGAATATGGCTACACCTTC
TRBJ2-3 TRBD2 TRBV5-8 - CASSWGLAVQFTDTQYF TGTGCCAGCAGCTGGGGACTAGCGGTCCAATTCACAGATACGCAGTATTTT
TRBJ1-4 TRBD1 TRBV27 - CASSLMGQGSEKLFF TGTGCCAGCAGTTTAATGGGACAGGGAAGCGAAAAACTGTTTTTT
TRBJ1-2 TRBD1 TRBV3-1/TRBV3-2 - CASSGTGSPNYGYTF TGTGCCAGCAGCGGGACAGGGTCGCCGAACTATGGCTACACCTTC